Presented here are 14 T cell receptor beta chains from one specimen sequenced in a study of cytomegalovirus exposure and HLA in healthy donors. PCR used 60 Vbeta primers and 13 Jbeta primers. Only in-frame clones appear in the TCRdb table, and some are missing; sequencing was by immunoSEQ multiplex PCR. This sample has 150,000 to 180,000 clones, with around 81% found just once. The sequencing input was PBMCs. These TCRs come from a middle-aged woman in good health and CMV-seropositive.

This clone showed up just a few times. This chain connects TRBV11-2 to TRBJ1-2; D is unresolved. The germline V gene encodes CDR1 SGHAT and CDR2 FQNNGV. V gave up 5 bases and J gave up 0 bases, with 10 bases separating them. CDR3 length: 14 residues. CDR3 loop: CASSTPGTNYGYTF. As DNA, the CDR3 is TGTGCCAGCAGCACCCCCGGGACTAACTATGGCTACACCTTC. The variable domain in full, with the rest retrieved from reference TRBV11-2 and TRBJ1-2, is EAGVAQSPRYKIIEKRQSVAFWCNPISGHATLYWYQQILGQGPKLLIQFQNNGVVDDSQLPKDRFSAERLKGVDSTLKIQPAKLEDSAVYLCASSTPGTNYGYTFGSGTRLTVV.

This rearrangement joins TRBV5-1 to TRBJ1-2, with TRBD1 as a possible D gene (6 bases). Germline CDR1 and CDR2: SGHRS and YFSETQ. V lost 6 bases and J 4 bases, leaving 25 bases between the germline ends. The CDR3 covers 17 residues. The CDR3 sequence: CASTWGAGGQDPYGYTF. The CDR3 nucleotides read TGCGCCAGCACCTGGGGGGCCGGGGGGCAGGATCCCTATGGCTACACCTTC.

The chain links TRBV11-2 to TRBJ2-1; TRBD1 aligns across 7 bases. Germline V lookup: CDR1 SGHAT, CDR2 FQNNGV. Unmatched junction bases numbered 2, after V lost 1 base and J lost 2 bases. There are 15 residues in the CDR3. The CDR3 spells CASSLGQGAYNEQFF. Written as DNA, the CDR3 is TGTGCCAGCAGCTTAGGGCAGGGGGCCTACAATGAGCAGTTCTTC.

The V gene is TRBV5-4, the J gene TRBJ2-5, with TRBD1 identical over 9 bases. CDR1 is SGHNT, CDR2 YYREEE, per germline (reference sequence). The CDR3 totals 14 residues. The J segment lost 4 bases and the V segment lost 4 bases, leaving 5 bases of the junction unmatched. The CDR3 coding sequence is TGTGCCAGCAGCGGGACAGGGTTCCGAGAGACCCAGTACTTC. It specifies CASSGTGFRETQYF.

This chain links TRBV6-5 with TRBJ2-1; tentative D call: TRBD1 (6 bases). The CDR3 totals 14 residues. The V gene lost 9 bases and the J gene lost 0 bases, with 12 bases spanning the gap. The germline V gene has CDR1 MNHEY and CDR2 SVGAGI. The CDR3 DNA follows: TGTGCCAGTTCCGGGACACGCTCCTACAATGAGCAGTTCTTC. This codes for CASSGTRSYNEQFF.

In its sample, this clone was seen once. This chain links TRBV29-1 with TRBJ1-1, with unresolved D. CDR3 length equals 13 residues. CDR1 is SQVTM and CDR2 is ANQGSEA in the germline V gene. V shed 7 bases and J shed 0 bases, with 12 bases lying between them. The CDR3 protein is CSGGLTMNTEAFF. CDR3 DNA: TGCAGCGGAGGGCTTACAATGAACACTGAAGCTTTCTTT.

The CDR3 DNA sequence: TGTGCCAGCAGCTCGCAGGGGGTGGGAGAGACCCAGTACTTC. Translated: CASSSQGVGETQYF. V usage is TRBV27 and J usage is TRBJ2-5, with 7 bases identical to TRBD1. Trimming removed 6 bases from V and 4 bases from J; junction bases left unmatched: 8. The CDR3 loop spans 14 amino acids. CDR1 and CDR2 (germline): MNHEY, SMNVEV (reference sequence).

The chain links TRBV4-2 to TRBJ2-7; 7 nucleotides align to TRBD2. Germline values: CDR1 LGHNA, CDR2 YNFKEQ. V trimming: 2 bases; J trimming: 4 bases; junction bases outside the gene matches: 2. This CDR3 is 13 amino acids long. The CDR3 spells CASSQTSVYEQYF. CDR3 in DNA: TGTGCCAGCAGCCAAACTAGCGTATACGAGCAGTACTTC.

The rearrangement uses TRBV11-2 and TRBJ1-1; D is possibly TRBD1 (5 bases). The germline V gene encodes CDR1 SGHAT and CDR2 FQNNGV. This CDR3 comprises 15 residues. Trimming took 2 bases from V and 0 from J, leaving 10 bases between them. This CDR3 reads CASSLSGVMNTEAFF. As DNA, the CDR3 is TGTGCCAGCAGCTTATCGGGGGTCATGAACACTGAAGCTTTCTTT.

V and J are TRBV7-6 and TRBJ2-3; D is perhaps TRBD2 (6 bases). The CDR3 covers 15 residues. CDR1 and CDR2 from the germline V gene are SGHVS and FNYEAQ. V lost 0 bases and J 2 bases, leaving 9 bases between the germline ends. The CDR3 loop is CASSLASSATDTQYF. The CDR3, as DNA: TGTGCCAGCAGCTTAGCGTCTAGCGCCACAGATACGCAGTATTTT.

The genes are TRBV6-1 and TRBJ1-1; 7 positions match TRBD1. The length of the CDR3 is 15 residues. The junction had 11 bases not matched to a gene; V was cut back by 5 bases and J by 5 bases. Germline values: CDR1 MNHNS, CDR2 SASEGT. CDR3 protein: CASSPRQGVKTEAFF. The CDR3, as DNA: TGTGCCAGCAGTCCCCGACAGGGAGTTAAGACTGAAGCTTTCTTT.

The V and J genes are TRBV6-1 and TRBJ2-7; the match to TRBD2 covers 10 bases. From germline, CDR1 is MNHNS and CDR2 SASEGT. The CDR3 consists of 15 residues. V shed 3 bases and J 5 bases; nucleotides not matched to a gene: 7. DNA of the CDR3: TGTGCCAGCAGTGACGGACTAGCGGCTCTACACGAGCAGTACTTC. Protein sequence: CASSDGLAALHEQYF.

The rearrangement links TRBV10-1 to TRBJ2-2; TRBD2 matches at 10 bases. Germline V gives CDR1 WNHNN, CDR2 SYGVQD (reference sequence). Trimming removed 0 bases from V and 6 bases from J; junction bases left unmatched: 7. This CDR3 comprises 17 residues. The CDR3 here is CASSESGLAGVSGELFF. CDR3 bases: TGCGCCAGCAGTGAGTCGGGGCTAGCGGGAGTCTCCGGGGAGCTGTTTTTT.

V usage is TRBV5-1 and J usage is TRBJ2-3, with 7 bases fitting TRBD2. The V gene's germline CDR1 is SGHRS and CDR2 YFSETQ. The V segment lost 1 base and the J segment 4 bases; nucleotides outside the gene matches: 6. The CDR3 length is 15 residues. The CDR3 loop reads CASSLSGGSPDTQYF. CDR3 nucleotide sequence: TGCGCCAGCAGCTTGTCTGGCGGGAGTCCAGATACGCAGTATTTT.